Listed below are T cell receptor beta chains from one sample, sequenced in a study of T cell responses to AZD1222 COVID-19 vaccine. The table came from immunoSEQ multiplex PCR; TCRdb's copy has only in-frame clones and leaves some out. The sample consists of approximately 89,000 clones, about 88% of them appearing once. The specimen was peripheral blood, collected on day 0 of AZD1222 vaccination. The receptors were sampled from an adult in good health. CDR3s include the opening cysteine and the closing phenylalanine or tryptophan. A D gene is named only where the DNA matches it firmly. Not every row has a clone size; where given, it reads once, few, many or a size class.

V	size	J	D	CDR3	DNA
TRBV6-5	.	TRBJ2-7	.	CASRTQGKGLEQYF	TGTGCCAGCAGGACGCAGGGGAAGGGCTTGGAGCAGTACTTC
TRBV3-1/TRBV3-2	few	TRBJ1-2	TRBD1	CASSPTTGTYGYTF	TGTGCCAGCAGCCCCACGACAGGGACCTATGGCTACACCTTC
TRBV3-1/TRBV3-2	once	TRBJ1-2	.	CASSQVTSNYGYTF	TGTGCCAGCAGCCAAGTCACGTCTAACTATGGCTACACCTTC
TRBV11-2	.	TRBJ1-1	.	CASSLTGSNTEAFF	TGTGCCAGCAGCCTAACAGGGTCGAACACTGAAGCTTTCTTT
TRBV28	.	TRBJ1-5	.	CASSVGVLIQPQHF	TGTGCCAGCAGTGTGGGGGTGCTCATCCAGCCCCAGCATTTT
TRBV19	.	TRBJ1-1	.	CASSTPLIGNTEAFF	TGTGCCAGTAGTACGCCTTTAATCGGGAACACTGAAGCTTTCTTT
TRBV15	.	TRBJ2-7	.	CATSRGRHEQYF	TGTGCCACCAGCAGAGGTAGACACGAGCAGTACTTC
TRBV7-9	.	TRBJ2-2	.	CASSRRGEGDTGELFF	TGTGCCAGCAGCCGTCGGGGTGAAGGGGACACCGGGGAGCTGTTTTTT
TRBV11-2	.	TRBJ2-1	.	CASSLSGTAYNEQFF	TGTGCCAGCAGCCTATCCGGGACTGCATACAATGAGCAGTTCTTC
TRBV30	.	TRBJ1-5	.	CAWNQVGGNQPQHF	TGTGCCTGGAACCAAGTCGGGGGGAATCAGCCCCAGCATTTT
TRBV2	.	TRBJ2-5	.	CASGNEGKTQYF	TGTGCCAGCGGCAATGAGGGAAAGACCCAGTACTTC
TRBV19	.	TRBJ2-2	.	CASSELANTGELFF	TGTGCCAGTAGTGAACTAGCTAACACCGGGGAGCTGTTTTTT
TRBV7-9	.	TRBJ1-2	TRBD1	CASSGQGYDGYTF	TGTGCCAGCAGCGGACAGGGTTATGATGGCTACACCTTC
TRBV3-1/TRBV3-2	.	TRBJ1-3	.	CASSPRDGGGNTIYF	TGTGCCAGCAGCCCCCGGGACGGCGGGGGAAACACCATATATTTT
TRBV5-1	.	TRBJ2-3	.	CASSLAGVEDTQYF	TGCGCCAGCAGCTTGGCTGGGGTAGAAGATACGCAGTATTTT
TRBV2	.	TRBJ1-2	.	CASTGYGYTF	TGTGCCAGCACAGGTTATGGCTACACCTTC
TRBV10-2	.	TRBJ1-5	.	CASRPGQLNQPQHF	TGCGCCAGCAGGCCCGGACAGTTAAATCAGCCCCAGCATTTT
TRBV28	.	TRBJ2-7	.	CASSPGVFYEQYF	TGTGCCAGCAGCCCGGGAGTCTTTTACGAGCAGTACTTC
TRBV2	.	TRBJ1-1	.	CASTGGTEAFF	TGTGCCAGCACAGGAGGGACTGAAGCTTTCTTT
TRBV10-3	once	TRBJ1-5	.	CAISRTEDQPQHF	TGTGCCATCAGTAGGACAGAAGATCAGCCCCAGCATTTT
TRBV7-2	.	TRBJ1-2	.	CASSLVRKGYTF	TGTGCCAGCAGCTTAGTGAGGAAGGGCTACACCTTC
TRBV28	.	TRBJ1-4	.	CASGTLGEKLFF	TGTGCCAGTGGGACCCTCGGGGAAAAACTGTTTTTT
TRBV4-3	once	TRBJ1-2	.	CASSHNSGTTGYTF	TGCGCCAGCAGCCACAATTCCGGGACAACTGGCTACACCTTC
TRBV5-1	.	TRBJ1-3	TRBD1	CASSPQPTGFAGNTIYF	TGCGCCAGCAGCCCCCAACCGACAGGGTTCGCTGGAAACACCATATATTTT
TRBV5-5	.	TRBJ2-1	.	CASSPARDNEQFF	TGTGCCAGCAGCCCGGCCCGGGACAATGAGCAGTTCTTC
TRBV6-5	.	TRBJ1-2	.	CASSYSLEYGYTF	TGTGCCAGCAGTTACTCGTTGGAATATGGCTACACCTTC
TRBV6-5	.	TRBJ1-2	.	CASSYWGGYTF	TGTGCCAGCAGTTACTGGGGGGGCTACACCTTC
TRBV7-9	.	TRBJ1-2	.	CASSFGGADGYTF	TGTGCCAGCAGCTTTGGGGGCGCGGATGGCTACACCTTC
TRBV3-1/TRBV3-2	.	TRBJ1-6	TRBD1	CASSTRQGNSPLHF	TGTGCCAGCAGCACCCGACAGGGGAACTCACCCCTCCACTTT
TRBV19	.	TRBJ1-5	TRBD1	CASNKGAHQPQHF	TGTGCCAGTAATAAGGGGGCGCATCAGCCCCAGCATTTT